Below, 8 T cell receptor beta chains from the same sample are listed, as sequenced in a study of shared clonotypes between healthy human individuals. Profiled with immunoSEQ multiplex PCR; TCRdb holds only in-frame clones, not every one. The sample lists some 680,000 clones, 73% occurring once. The sequenced material came from memory CD4+ T cells sorted from blood. Documented subset: CD45RA-negative fraction. These receptors came from a woman aged 25 to 45 in good health.

A few counts support this clone. A far larger clone is a single base away, which makes a read error likely. Other nucleotide sequences from this sample produce the same CDR3. The chain couples TRBV28 to TRBJ2-5, with no clear D. The CDR3 contains 11 residues. Trimming took 3 bases from V and 5 from J, leaving 4 bases between them. In germline, CDR1 is MDHEN, CDR2 SYDVKM. CDR3 amino acids: CASSFGETQYF. DNA of the CDR3: TGTGCCAGCAGTTTTGGGGAGACCCAGTACTTC. The complete variable domain, with remaining parts taken from reference TRBV28 and TRBJ2-5, reads DVKVTQSSRYLVKRTGEKVFLECVQDMDHENMFWYRQDPGLGLRLIYFSYDVKMKEKGDIPEGYSVSREKKERFSLILESASTNQTSMYLCASSFGETQYFGPGTRLLVL.

This clone has just a few counts. The CDR3 here is CASSLLLAGSYEQYF. The CDR3 DNA sequence: TGTGCCAGTAGTTTATTACTAGCGGGCTCCTACGAGCAGTACTTC. The chain carries TRBV19 and TRBJ2-7; 9 nucleotides agree with TRBD2. This CDR3 is built from 15 residues. V lost 5 bases to trimming and J lost 0 bases; unmatched junction nucleotides: 5. CDR1 is LNHDA and CDR2 is SQIVND in the germline V gene (reference sequence).

The chain combines TRBV25-1 with TRBJ2-1, with 13 bases lining up with TRBD2. There are 17 residues in the CDR3. V lost 8 bases, J lost 4 bases, and 11 bases stayed unmatched. Germline CDR1 reads MGHDK; CDR2 reads SYGVNS. CDR3 sequence (DNA): TGTGCCAGCCACGGGACAACTAGCGGGAGGGATTACAATGAGCAGTTCTTC. Its translation: CASHGTTSGRDYNEQFF.

This clone was observed a handful of times. V usage is TRBV5-6 and J usage is TRBJ2-7; D is uncertain. This CDR3 is 15 amino acids long. Germline V gene sequence: CDR1 SGHDT, CDR2 YYEEEE. Trimming removed 1 base from V and 3 bases from J, with 14 bases in between. The CDR3 region has the DNA TGTGCCAGCAGCTTGCTGGATAGCCCCTACTACGAGCAGTACTTC. This sequence encodes CASSLLDSPYYEQYF.

The chain couples TRBV11-2 to TRBJ2-7; D might be TRBD1 (6 bases). CDR1 SGHAT and CDR2 FQNNGV come from the germline V gene. V was shortened by 4 bases and J by 5 bases, with 9 bases between the two germline ends. The CDR3 runs 12 residues. In DNA form, the CDR3 reads TGTGCCAGCAGCTCCCAGGGGAACGAGCAGTACTTC. Its translation is CASSSQGNEQYF.

This clone is medium-sized (0.01 to 0.1%) within its sample. The chain joins TRBV2 to TRBJ2-7; perhaps TRBD2 as D (6 bases). Between the trimmed V and J ends, which lost 5 bases and 7 bases, there was a span of 9 bases. Germline V lookup: CDR1 SNHLY, CDR2 FYNNEI. CDR3 length equals 11 residues. CDR3 residues: CASSNSGEQYF. For the CDR3, the DNA is TGTGCCAGCAGTAATAGCGGAGAGCAGTACTTC.

The CDR3 nucleotides are TGTGCCAGTAGGGGCCGACAGGGGACTAGCAATCAGCCCCAGCATTTT. This sequence encodes CASRGRQGTSNQPQHF. The V gene is TRBV19, the J gene TRBJ1-5; 8 nucleotides match TRBD1. Trimming at V came to 6 bases and at J to 0 bases, leaving 7 bases not matched to a gene. The CDR3 is 16 amino acids. Germline CDR1 LNHDA, CDR2 SQIVND (reference sequence).

CDR3 amino acids: CASSLAGPDYNEQFF. The CDR3 nucleotides are TGTGCCAGCAGCTTGGCAGGGCCTGACTACAATGAGCAGTTCTTC. The chain combines TRBV5-5 with TRBJ2-1; TRBD1 might be the D (5 bases). V lost 0 bases and J 3 bases, leaving 10 bases between the germline ends. Per the germline V gene, CDR1 is SGHKS and CDR2 is YYEKEE (reference sequence). There are 15 residues in the CDR3.